This T cell receptor (beta chain) was sequenced for a study of regulatory T cells in long-lasting Graves disease. Points from the study as a whole: A greater number of public clonotypes (2,741) was shared by persistent patients than by new patients (approximately 880).

CDR1 GTSNPN and CDR2 SVGIG come from the germline V gene (reference sequence). The CDR3 consists of 14 residues. Trimming stripped 0 bases from V and 0 bases from J, with 8 bases between. In regard to this clonotype: Its antigen is undetermined. This is likely a read error, given that the CDR3 carries no conserved phenylalanine or tryptophan at its end.

Libraries of TCR beta came from iRepertoire HTBI primers plus Arm-PCR of CDR3 regions. TCRdb re-derived calls from the multiplex PCR reads in MiXCR, one entry per CDR3 protein. The table lists a few hundred thousand distinct CDR3 sequences, roughly a quarter of them singletons. Documented time point: persistent/refractory GD, antithyroid drugs over 5 years with positive TRAb. After RNA was extracted from PBMCs, the TCR library was made from it. The V call is TRBV30, the J call TRBJ1-1, with D hard to call. The specimen comprised peripheral blood mononuclear cells (PBMCs), sampled when the disease was refractory, from a patient treated with antithyroid drugs. This sequence originates from a female donor with Graves disease. DNA for the CDR3: TGTGCCTGGAGTGTCAATCCCATGAACACTGAAGCTTTCTCT. This translates into CAWSVNPMNTEAFS.